This TCR beta chain was recorded in a study of molecular identifiers for immune sequencing clone quantification. Study-wide points: Sizes of highly expanded clones could be underestimated through identical TCRs sharing a barcode.

CD8+CD4-CCR7+CD45RA+ sorting gave the naive CD8 T cells. This clonotype was observed a handful of times. Its cognate antigen is unknown. Using its own MiXCR run on the PCR reads, TCRdb lists one record per CDR3 protein. The sample records some 590,000 distinct CDR3 sequences, about 25% being singletons. The trim removed 4 bases at V and 3 bases at J, leaving 7 bases unmatched. Germline CDR1 is MGHRA and CDR2 is YSYEKL. The CDR3 consists of 15 residues. Sequencing was carried out using naive CD8+ T cells from blood, with Jurkat cell RNA spiked in. This sample's subset: FACS-sorted CD8+CD4-CCR7+CD45RA+ naive T cells. The chain is built from TRBV4-1 and TRBJ2-7, with 9 bases identical to TRBD2. This TCR derives from a human donor in good health. Some libraries in this study had Jurkat cell RNA spiked in. CDR3 protein: CASSLQGTSFYEQYF. DNA of the CDR3: TGCGCCAGCAGCCTTCAGGGGACTAGCTTCTACGAGCAGTACTTC.